The sequence of this T cell receptor (beta chain) was determined in a study of CXCR3-negative and CXCR3-positive naive CD8 T cells. The CDR3 runs 16 residues. CDR1 and CDR2 from the germline V gene are SEHNR and FQNEAQ (reference sequence). Whole-study results and caveats: For naive cells, CXCR3-negative and CXCR3-positive subsets had similar TRBV-TRBJ usage; for memory cells, usage differed. CXCR3-negative naive cells had less hydrophobic TRB CDR3s than did CXCR3-positive naive cells. Sequencing showed both naive subsets with comparably high diversity, and memory CD8+ cells much lower. Naive subsets had comparable surface CD5, so TRB CDR3 properties gauged TCR strength.

UMI labels and 5' RACE were used to prepare the TRB cDNA libraries. TCRdb reprocessed the 5' RACE reads, keeping one entry per CDR3 protein, no DNA. Its listing shows 40,000 to 45,000 distinct CDR3 sequences. To note about this clonotype: Its antigen is currently unknown.

Specimen: naive CXCR3- CD8+ T cells from blood. Stated subset: CD45RO-CCR7+CD27+CD95- naive CD8+ T cells lacking CXCR3 (TNR3-). The receptor was isolated from a human donor in good health. Some clones in this sample may be carry-over from other donors' samples. V is TRBV7-9 and J is TRBJ2-1; there is no DNA to check the TCRdb D call of TRBD1. CDR3 amino acids: CASSFGAGQRNNEQFF.